The 13 T cell receptor beta chains in this list originate from one sample, sequenced in a study of OX40 agonist ivuxolimab in advanced cancers. Here immunoSEQ multiplex PCR was the method, and the copy in TCRdb shows in-frame clones only, minus some. This table holds some 83,000 clones, around 90% found once. The material was CD4+ or CD8+ T cells sorted from blood, obtained in a trial of the OX40 agonist ivuxolimab. All receptors come from an adult with an advanced solid tumor such as melanoma, head and neck, liver or kidney cancer.

The J gene is TRBJ2-5, the V gene TRBV29-1; 8 bases line up with TRBD2. Germline V CDR1 and CDR2: SQVTM, ANQGSEA. This CDR3 spans 16 amino acids. J was trimmed by 9 bases and V by 1 base; bases with no gene match: 16. CDR3 in amino acids: CSVEGSLAGGQRPQYF. In DNA, the CDR3 is TGCAGCGTTGAAGGATCGCTAGCGGGTGGCCAGAGACCCCAGTACTTC.

The CDR3 DNA follows: TGTGCCAGCAGCGTGTCGGGACGGAACTATGGCTACACCTTC. Translated: CASSVSGRNYGYTF. This chain connects TRBV9 to TRBJ1-2, with D maybe TRBD1 (5 bases). Germline V gene sequence: CDR1 SGDLS, CDR2 YYNGEE. V was clipped by 2 bases and J by 2 bases, with 10 bases between them. The CDR3 consists of 14 residues.

The table lists this clone with a count of one. This rearrangement joins TRBV30 to TRBJ2-7, with D possibly matching TRBD1 (5 bases). The germline CDR1 and CDR2 sequences are GTSNPN and SVGIG (reference sequence). The length of the CDR3 is 12 residues. Deletions cut 0 bases from V and 4 bases from J, with 7 bases between. The CDR3 protein is CAWSVGVYEQYF. The CDR3 coding sequence is TGTGCCTGGAGTGTAGGGGTTTACGAGCAGTACTTC.

About this clone: Within the sample, other DNA sequences also encode this same CDR3. This chain connects TRBV6-5 to TRBJ2-3; TRBD2 is a possible D gene (6 bases). Germline V lookup: CDR1 MNHEY, CDR2 SVGAGI. V lost 2 bases, J lost 3 bases, and 6 bases lay in between. The CDR3 has 13 amino acids. The DNA of the CDR3 is TGTGCCAGCAGTTACGGAGGGACAGATACGCAGTATTTT. Protein product: CASSYGGTDTQYF.

The chain links TRBV4-3 to TRBJ1-1; D call uncertain. The CDR3 loop spans 14 amino acids. Looked up from germline, CDR1 is LGHNA and CDR2 is YSLEER. Trimming shortened V by 6 bases and J by 0 bases, and 11 bases separated the two germline ends. CDR3 loop: CASSFGWMNTEAFF. In DNA form, the CDR3 reads TGCGCCAGCAGTTTTGGTTGGATGAACACTGAAGCTTTCTTT.

The V and J genes are TRBV6-5 and TRBJ1-2; maybe TRBD1 (6 bases). V lost 2 bases to trimming and J lost 8 bases, with 9 bases between them. The CDR3 extends over 12 amino acids. Germline CDR1 MNHEY, CDR2 SVGAGI. As DNA, the CDR3 is TGTGCCAGCAGTTACGGGGGGCGAGGCTACACCTTC. Protein sequence: CASSYGGRGYTF.

The V gene is TRBV6-5, the J gene TRBJ2-1, with D perhaps TRBD2 (5 bases). The CDR3 runs to 12 residues. V dropped 9 bases and J dropped 2 bases, with 8 bases sitting between them. CDR1 MNHEY and CDR2 SVGAGI come from the germline V gene. CDR3 protein: CARRETYNEQFF. As DNA, the CDR3 is TGTGCCAGGAGGGAGACCTACAATGAGCAGTTCTTC.

Only one count was recorded for this clone. This CDR3 is CASSYSSAYNEQFF. Written as DNA, the CDR3 is TGTGCCAGCAGTTACTCTAGTGCCTACAATGAGCAGTTCTTC. The V and J genes are TRBV6-5 and TRBJ2-1; D unclear. CDR1 is MNHEY and CDR2 is SVGAGI in the germline V gene. Trimming removed 0 bases at V and 2 bases at J, with 5 bases between. CDR3 size: 14 residues.

J is TRBJ2-7 and V is TRBV5-6; D tentatively fits TRBD1 or TRBD2 (5 bases each). V dropped 0 bases and J dropped 6 bases, with 10 bases sitting between them. Germline loops: CDR1 SGHDT, CDR2 YYEEEE. The CDR3 is 13 amino acids. This chain's CDR3 is CASSLGGAIEQYV. CDR3 nucleotides: TGTGCCAGCAGCTTGGGAGGGGCAATCGAGCAGTACGTC.

The genes are TRBV2 and TRBJ2-3; maybe TRBD1 (6 bases). Germline V gene sequence: CDR1 SNHLY, CDR2 FYNNEI. The CDR3 is 14 residues long. V lost 7 bases and J lost 2, with 13 bases in between. This CDR3 reads CASMRTAATDTQYF. The DNA of the CDR3 is TGTGCCAGCATGCGGACAGCTGCCACAGATACGCAGTATTTT.

The chain is built from TRBV4-2 and TRBJ2-2, with TRBD2 matching over 7 bases. This CDR3 region has 16 residues. The ends lost 0 bases at V and 5 bases at J; junction bases unmatched: 6. The germline CDR1 and CDR2 sequences are LGHNA and YNFKEQ. CDR3: CASSQDRSGVTGELFF. The CDR3 bases are TGTGCCAGCAGCCAAGATCGAAGCGGGGTTACCGGGGAGCTGTTTTTT.

This clone was counted once. The chain uses TRBV7-8 and TRBJ2-5; D gene unclear. The CDR3 runs to 13 residues. The V gene lost 1 base and the J gene lost 6 bases, with 9 bases spanning the gap. The germline V gene has CDR1 SGHVS and CDR2 FQNEAQ. Here the CDR3 reads CASSLVRGQTQYF. CDR3 bases: TGTGCCAGCAGCTTAGTAAGAGGACAGACCCAGTACTTC.

This clone has only one observation. The chain joins TRBV15 to TRBJ1-5; D is undetermined. Trimming removed 0 bases at V and 5 bases at J, with 11 bases between. The CDR3 consists of 15 residues. Germline V lookup: CDR1 LNHNV, CDR2 YYDKDF (reference sequence). CDR3 bases: TGTGCCACCAGCAGAGATTTAATGGCTGATCAGCCCCAGCATTTT. Its protein is CATSRDLMADQPQHF. Complete variable domain (other parts from reference TRBV15 and TRBJ1-5): DAMVIQNPRYQVTQFGKPVTLSCSQTLNHNVMYWYQQKSSQAPKLLFHYYDKDFNNEADTPDNFQSRRPNTSFCFLDIRSPGLGDTAMYLCATSRDLMADQPQHFGDGTRLSIL.